This passage covers 11 T cell receptor beta chains from one sample sequenced in a study of PD-L1 blockade in urothelial cancer. Sequencing used immunoSEQ multiplex PCR; TCRdb keeps in-frame clones, though not all of them. In the table there are over 100,000 clones, 84% of which are singletons. Documented time point: pretreatment peripheral blood. The specimen comprised PBMCs, sampled around atezolizumab (anti-PD-L1) treatment. All receptors come from a man aged 45-60 years with urothelial cancer.

Concerning this clone: At one end the junction does not follow the germline gene, possibly because of a read error. This chain uses TRBV7-7 with TRBJ2-5; possibly TRBD1 for D (6 bases). The CDR3 extends over 13 amino acids. Germline lookup yields CDR1 SSHAT and CDR2 FNYEAQ (reference sequence). CDR3 in amino acids: CASSLNRAETQYF. In nucleotides, the CDR3 is TGTGCTAGCAGCTTAAACAGGGCGGAGACCCAGTACTTC.

The CDR3 DNA follows: TGTGCCAGCAGCCAAGAGGGGGCGCTTAGCTCCTACAATGAGCAGTTCTTC. Amino acids: CASSQEGALSSYNEQFF. The chain recombines TRBV4-2 with TRBJ2-1; maybe TRBD1 (6 bases). V was pared by 0 bases and J by 0 bases, with 12 bases between. The germline V gene has CDR1 LGHNA and CDR2 YNFKEQ. The CDR3 totals 17 residues.

This chain connects TRBV28 to TRBJ1-1; 12 bases map to TRBD1. Germline values: CDR1 MDHEN, CDR2 SYDVKM. J was trimmed by 7 bases and V by 11 bases; bases with no gene match: 8. The CDR3 contains 13 residues. The CDR3: CAAKGQGAGEAFF. The CDR3 DNA reads TGTGCCGCTAAGGGACAGGGGGCGGGTGAAGCTTTCTTT.

This chain joins TRBV4-2 and TRBJ2-7, with 10 bases matching TRBD2. The CDR3 loop spans 15 amino acids. From germline, CDR1 is LGHNA and CDR2 YNFKEQ. J gave up 2 bases and V 3 bases, and 4 bases lay outside the gene matches. CDR3 DNA sequence: TGTGCCAGCAGCCAGGGACTAGCGAGTACCTACGAGCAGTACTTC. This encodes CASSQGLASTYEQYF.

The chain joins TRBV28 to TRBJ1-2, with 8 nucleotides matching TRBD1. Germline V gene data show CDR1 as MDHEN and CDR2 as SYDVKM. J was trimmed by 7 bases and V by 10 bases; bases with no gene match: 8. The CDR3 extends over 12 amino acids. Here the CDR3 reads CATWTGLGGYTF. CDR3 nucleotide sequence: TGTGCCACCTGGACAGGGCTTGGTGGCTACACCTTC.

This clone was counted a few times. The rearrangement uses TRBV28 and TRBJ2-1; D possibly corresponds to TRBD2 (5 bases). Germline CDR1 and CDR2: MDHEN and SYDVKM. The CDR3 is 15 residues long. V was clipped by 4 bases and J by 3 bases, with 13 bases between them. This CDR3 reads CASSSGGRVYNEQFF. The CDR3 bases are TGTGCCAGCAGTTCAGGAGGACGGGTCTACAATGAGCAGTTCTTC.

The rearrangement links TRBV28 to TRBJ2-7; 7 bases match TRBD1. CDR1 and CDR2 (germline): MDHEN, SYDVKM. Unmatched junction bases numbered 7, after V lost 10 bases and J lost 4 bases. The CDR3 contains 12 residues. The CDR3 sequence: CAIRTGPYEQYF. CDR3 nucleotides: TGTGCCATCAGGACAGGCCCGTACGAGCAGTACTTC.

This sequence joins TRBV13 and TRBJ2-7; TRBD2 matches 8 bases. The CDR3 is 16 amino acids. The J segment lost 2 bases and the V segment lost 4 bases, leaving 10 bases of the junction unmatched. Germline-derived CDR1 and CDR2 are PRHDT and FYEKMQ (reference sequence). The CDR3 DNA reads as TGTGCCAGCAGCTCCAAGCGGGAGAAGCCCACCTACGAGCAGTACTTC. This sequence encodes CASSSKREKPTYEQYF.

This clone was observed a handful of times. The chain has TRBV5-1 and TRBJ1-1, with a weak D call TRBD1 (6 bases). CDR1 SGHRS and CDR2 YFSETQ come from the germline V gene. V lost 4 bases to trimming and J lost 5 bases, with 15 bases between them. CDR3 length: 14 residues. The CDR3 spells CASSGTGRGTEAFF. The CDR3 DNA reads as TGCGCCAGCAGCGGTACAGGGCGGGGGACTGAAGCTTTCTTT.

Here the CDR3 reads CAIRKGELSYEQYF. The CDR3 DNA is TGTGCCATCAGGAAGGGGGAGCTCTCCTACGAGCAGTACTTC. V and J are TRBV10-3 and TRBJ2-7, with D possibly TRBD1 on 6 matching bases. Germline V gives CDR1 ENHRY, CDR2 SYGVKD. This CDR3 is 14 amino acids long. Trimming pared 6 bases from V and 0 bases from J, leaving 12 bases between.

The gene calls are TRBV9 and TRBJ2-7, with 13 bases aligning to TRBD2. The CDR3 has 16 amino acids. Trimming removed 4 bases from V and 3 bases from J; junction bases left unmatched: 7. Germline CDR1 is SGDLS and CDR2 is YYNGEE. The CDR3 sequence: CASSLGLAGEDYEQYF. The CDR3 coding sequence is TGTGCCAGCAGCCTCGGACTAGCGGGAGAGGACTACGAGCAGTACTTC.